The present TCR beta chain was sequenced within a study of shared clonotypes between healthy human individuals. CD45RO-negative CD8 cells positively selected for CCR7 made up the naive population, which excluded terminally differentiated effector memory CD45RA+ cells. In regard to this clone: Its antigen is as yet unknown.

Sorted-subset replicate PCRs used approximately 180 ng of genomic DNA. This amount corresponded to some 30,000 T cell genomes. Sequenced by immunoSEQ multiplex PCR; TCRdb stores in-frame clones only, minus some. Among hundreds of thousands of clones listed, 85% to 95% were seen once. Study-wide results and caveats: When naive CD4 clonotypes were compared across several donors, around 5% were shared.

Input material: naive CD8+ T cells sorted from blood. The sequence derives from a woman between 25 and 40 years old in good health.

The CDR3: CASSPSGSGHNEQFF. In nucleotides, the CDR3 is TGTGCCAGCAGTCCTAGCGGGAGTGGCCACAATGAGCAGTTCTTC. The chain carries TRBV7-9 and TRBJ2-1; 10 bases are shared with TRBD2. V gave up 6 bases and J gave up 5 bases; unmatched junction bases: 7. Per germline, CDR1 SEHNR and CDR2 FQNEAQ (reference sequence). The CDR3 consists of 15 residues.